A selection of T cell receptor beta chains follows, all from one sample in a study of T-cell reconstitution after alpha-beta-depleted transplantation in children. Each CDR3 protein is one row after TCRdb ran MiXCR on the PCR reads. The sample lists about 600,000 distinct CDR3 sequences; about 11% were seen once. The sequencing here drew on PBMCs from the stem cell graft donor, taken from the stem cell graft. The receptors come from a human donor who donated a stem cell graft to a child with acute myeloid leukemia. The CDR3 runs from the conserved cysteine through the conserved F or W. The D gene is left open where the match is weak. Size is stated for part of the rows, as once, few or many counts, or as a class when the clone is expanded.

clone_size d_call j_call v_call cdr3_aa cdr3_nt
many NA TRBJ2-2 TRBV12-5 CASGLGPPNTGELFF TGTGCTAGCGGGTTGGGGCCCCCGAACACCGGGGAGCTGTTTTTT
many NA TRBJ2-7 TRBV6-2/TRBV6-3 CASTQIGIYEQYF TGTGCCAGCACTCAAATTGGGATTTACGAGCAGTACTTC
NA NA TRBJ1-5 TRBV6-5 CASSYSGVGSNQPQHF TGTGCCAGCAGTTACTCGGGGGTTGGTAGCAATCAGCCCCAGCATTTT
NA TRBD1 TRBJ1-5 TRBV20-1 CSARDFPDRGQPQHF TGCAGTGCTAGAGATTTCCCGGACAGGGGACAGCCCCAGCATTTT
few NA TRBJ2-3 TRBV7-3 CASSLRAVGDTQYF TGTGCCAGCAGCTTAAGGGCGGTTGGAGATACGCAGTATTTT
NA NA TRBJ2-7 TRBV27 CASSLYPGFYEQYF TGTGCCAGCAGTTTATATCCGGGTTTCTACGAGCAGTACTTC
few NA TRBJ2-7 TRBV7-9 CASGIEREPPYEQYF TGTGCCAGCGGCATAGAACGGGAGCCCCCCTACGAGCAGTACTTC
few NA TRBJ1-4 TRBV7-8 CASSPARGGGHEKLFF TGTGCCAGCAGCCCCGCGAGGGGAGGCGGGCATGAAAAACTGTTTTTT
many NA TRBJ2-5 TRBV12-3/TRBV12-4 CASRSGTEETQYF TGTGCCAGCAGATCCGGGACGGAAGAGACCCAGTACTTC
few NA TRBJ2-4 TRBV9 CASSPDAGLGTPQNIQYF TGTGCCAGCAGCCCCGACGCGGGCCTCGGGACCCCACAAAACATTCAGTACTTC
NA NA TRBJ2-3 TRBV14 CASSRGQGLATDTQYF TGTGCCAGCAGCCGGGGACAGGGACTAGCCACAGATACGCAGTATTTT
few NA TRBJ2-5 TRBV20-1 CSARDLRVGVETQYF TGCAGTGCTAGAGATCTAAGGGTTGGAGTCGAGACCCAGTACTTC
few TRBD2 TRBJ2-1 TRBV11-1 CASSPRGTSVTSSYNEQFF TGTGCCAGCAGCCCCAGGGGGACTAGCGTAACGAGCTCCTACAATGAGCAGTTCTTC
few TRBD2 TRBJ2-3 TRBV9 CASSGAGRISTDTQYF TGTGCCAGCAGCGGAGCGGGACGGATTAGCACAGATACGCAGTATTTT
few TRBD2 TRBJ2-7 TRBV12-3/TRBV12-4 CASSSRLAGGNEQYF TGTGCCAGCAGTTCCCGACTAGCGGGAGGAAACGAGCAGTACTTC
many NA TRBJ2-7 TRBV28 CASRLTRAREQYF TGTGCCAGCAGACTCACAAGGGCCCGGGAGCAGTACTTC
NA NA TRBJ2-3 TRBV29-1 CSADGPADTQYF TGCAGCGCCGACGGCCCCGCAGATACGCAGTATTTT
NA TRBD2 TRBJ2-1 TRBV11-2 CASSPGLAGGLHEQFF TGTGCCAGCAGCCCCGGACTAGCGGGAGGGCTCCATGAGCAGTTCTTC
few TRBD2 TRBJ2-3 TRBV5-1 CASKDSGNADTQYF TGCGCCAGCAAGGATAGCGGGAACGCCGATACGCAGTATTTT
NA TRBD2 TRBJ2-1 TRBV9 CASSVEITGGGGNEQFF TGTGCCAGCAGCGTAGAAATTACGGGAGGGGGAGGCAATGAGCAGTTCTTC
NA TRBD2 TRBJ2-1 TRBV24-1 CATSDQVASGSSYNEQFF TGTGCCACCAGTGATCAGGTGGCTAGCGGGAGTTCGTACAATGAGCAGTTCTTC
NA TRBD2 TRBJ2-5 TRBV7-8 CASSFLAGQETQYF TGTGCCAGCAGCTTCCTAGCGGGGCAAGAGACCCAGTACTTC
few NA TRBJ1-3 TRBV20-1 CSAPTGGDSGNTIYF TGCAGTGCCCCGACGGGGGGAGACTCTGGAAACACCATATATTTT
many NA TRBJ2-3 TRBV24-1 CATRRGGGDTQYF TGTGCCACCAGGAGGGGGGGAGGAGATACGCAGTATTTT
many TRBD2 TRBJ2-3 TRBV11-2 CASSRLAVSTDTQYF TGTGCCAGCAGCAGACTAGCGGTTAGCACAGATACGCAGTATTTT
few NA TRBJ2-2 TRBV30 CAWNGGTGELFF TGTGCCTGGAACGGGGGAACCGGGGAGCTGTTTTTT
NA NA TRBJ2-2 TRBV2 CASHKGAVTGELFF TGTGCCAGCCACAAAGGAGCGGTCACCGGGGAGCTGTTTTTT
few TRBD1 TRBJ2-1 TRBV20-1 CSALYRGTNSYNEQFF TGCAGTGCGTTATACAGGGGAACAAACTCCTACAATGAGCAGTTCTTC
many NA TRBJ2-1 TRBV18 CASSPNIDTYNEQFF TGTGCCAGCTCACCAAATATCGATACCTACAATGAGCAGTTCTTC
NA NA TRBJ2-5 TRBV30 CAWSPAGGVQETQYF TGTGCCTGGAGTCCCGCAGGGGGGGTACAAGAGACCCAGTACTTC
few NA TRBJ2-1 TRBV6-1 CASSTPGLFHNEQFF TGTGCCAGCAGCACACCGGGACTTTTCCACAATGAGCAGTTCTTC
many NA TRBJ1-5 TRBV6-5 CASSYSSNQPQHF TGTGCCAGCAGTTACTCTAGCAATCAGCCCCAGCATTTT
many TRBD1 TRBJ1-5 TRBV6-6 CASSSGGSQPQHF TGTGCCAGCAGTTCAGGGGGCAGTCAGCCCCAGCATTTT
few TRBD2 TRBJ2-1 TRBV9 CASSQGLAGDQFF TGTGCCAGCAGCCAGGGACTAGCGGGAGATCAGTTCTTC
NA TRBD2 TRBJ2-2 TRBV20-1 CRADSGRHRTGELFF TGCAGGGCGGATAGCGGGAGGCACCGCACCGGGGAGCTGTTTTTT
many TRBD1 TRBJ2-7 TRBV15 CATSRIPGQLSYEQYF TGTGCCACCAGCAGAATACCGGGACAGTTAAGCTACGAGCAGTACTTC
NA TRBD2 TRBJ2-2 TRBV2 CASGGLAANTGELFF TGTGCCAGCGGAGGACTAGCGGCGAACACCGGGGAGCTGTTTTTT
NA NA TRBJ2-3 TRBV14 CASSQEGRGADTQYF TGTGCCAGCAGCCAAGAAGGCAGGGGAGCAGATACGCAGTATTTT
many TRBD2 TRBJ2-1 TRBV6-1 CASSERTSKQFF TGTGCCAGCAGTGAAAGGACTAGCAAGCAGTTCTTC
few NA TRBJ2-1 TRBV20-1 CSAATRPTYNEQFF TGCAGTGCCGCTACTCGGCCGACTTACAATGAGCAGTTCTTC